Listed below are T cell receptor beta chains from one sample, sequenced in a study of T-cell reconstitution after alpha-beta-depleted transplantation in children. From the PCR reads, TCRdb called clonotypes with MiXCR, one entry per CDR3 protein. The table lists about 260,000 distinct CDR3 sequences, around 8% of them singletons. The sample here was PBMCs, mostly from graft donor cells, taken 180 days after TCRalphabeta/CD19-depleted stem cell transplant. The source is a male patient younger than 18 who had a stem cell transplant for acute lymphoblastic leukemia, so the T cells may come from the graft donor. The CDR3 runs from the conserved cysteine through the conserved F or W. Fields, in order: J gene, V gene, D gene, clone size, CDR3 protein, CDR3 DNA. The D gene is left open where the match is weak. Not all rows give a size; the values are once, few, many and, for expanded clones, a class.

TRBJ2-7,TRBV11-2,-,many,CASSPPLGSGIYEQYF,TGTGCCAGCAGCCCCCCCCTGGGGAGCGGAATCTACGAGCAGTACTTC
TRBJ2-2,TRBV5-4,-,few,CASSGTYNTGELFF,TGTGCCAGCAGCGGGACCTACAACACCGGGGAGCTGTTTTTT
TRBJ2-7,TRBV4-3,TRBD1,many,CASSQGSGQGYEQYF,TGCGCCAGCAGCCAAGGATCGGGACAGGGCTACGAGCAGTACTTC
TRBJ2-7,TRBV28,TRBD2,many,CASSITGLAGVYEQYF,TGTGCCAGCAGTATAACGGGACTAGCGGGAGTTTACGAGCAGTACTTC
TRBJ1-4,TRBV9,-,many,CASSVEDRINEKLFF,TGTGCCAGCAGCGTAGAGGACAGAATTAATGAAAAACTGTTTTTT
TRBJ2-7,TRBV20-1,-,many,CSARDYYEQYF,TGCAGTGCTAGAGATTACTACGAGCAGTACTTC
TRBJ1-2,TRBV7-2,-,many,CASSLPVHYGYTF,TGTGCCAGCAGCTTACCAGTCCACTATGGCTACACCTTC
TRBJ1-1,TRBV3-1,TRBD1,many,CASSPTGLSNTEAFF,TGTGCCAGCAGCCCGACAGGGTTGTCGAACACTGAAGCTTTCTTT
TRBJ1-2,TRBV5-1,-,many,CASECRGRWRVYGYTF,TGCGCCAGCGAATGTCGTGGGAGATGGAGGGTCTATGGCTACACCTTC
TRBJ2-7,TRBV9,-,-,CASSARRDSLAYEQYF,TGTGCCAGCAGCGCCAGACGAGACAGTCTCGCCTACGAGCAGTACTTC
TRBJ2-7,TRBV12-3/TRBV12-4,TRBD1,many,CASSSRQGPYYEQYF,TGTGCCAGCAGTTCAAGACAGGGGCCTTACTACGAGCAGTACTTC
TRBJ2-3,TRBV7-3,TRBD2,many,CASSLMGLGKDTQYF,TGTGCCAGCAGCTTAATGGGACTAGGGAAGGATACGCAGTATTTT
TRBJ1-2,TRBV24-1,TRBD1,many,CATSDSRQGHGYTF,TGTGCCACCAGTGATTCCCGACAGGGCCATGGCTACACCTTC
TRBJ2-6,TRBV12-3/TRBV12-4,-,many,CASSKRLTGTSGANVLTF,TGTGCCAGCAGTAAAAGACTCACGGGGACCTCTGGGGCCAACGTCCTGACTTTC
TRBJ2-7,TRBV21-1,-,-,CASSKERDGEQYF,TGTGCCAGCAGCAAGGAAAGGGACGGAGAGCAGTACTTC
TRBJ2-1,TRBV9,TRBD2,many,CASSVTGGNEQFF,TGTGCCAGCAGCGTAACGGGGGGGAATGAGCAGTTCTTC
TRBJ2-2,TRBV5-5,-,many,CASSGYREGNTGELFF,TGTGCCAGCAGCGGGTACAGGGAAGGGAACACCGGGGAGCTGTTTTTT
TRBJ2-7,TRBV7-9,-,many,CASSFPPRTPHYEQYF,TGTGCCAGCAGCTTTCCCCCTAGGACCCCCCACTACGAGCAGTACTTC
TRBJ1-1,TRBV20-1,-,many,CSARDGRGTEAFF,TGCAGTGCTAGAGATGGGCGGGGCACTGAAGCTTTCTTT
TRBJ2-3,TRBV7-9,-,many,CASSHGASYTDTQYF,TGTGCCAGCAGCCATGGGGCCAGCTACACAGATACGCAGTATTTT
TRBJ2-1,TRBV7-2,-,many,CASSLGARRQFF,TGTGCCAGCAGCTTGGGGGCCCGACGCCAGTTCTTC
TRBJ2-7,TRBV12-3/TRBV12-4,TRBD1,many,CASSLGRQGYEQYF,TGTGCCAGCAGTTTAGGGCGACAGGGCTACGAGCAGTACTTC
TRBJ2-3,TRBV13,TRBD2,many,CASSFGTSGGPDTQYF,TGTGCCAGCAGCTTCGGGACTAGCGGGGGACCAGATACGCAGTATTTT
TRBJ2-1,TRBV4-2,TRBD2,-,CASSPGGLAGLGEQFF,TGTGCCAGCAGCCCGGGGGGACTAGCGGGATTGGGTGAGCAGTTCTTC
TRBJ1-2,TRBV6-5,-,many,CASSYSGGRGYGYTF,TGTGCCAGCAGTTACTCGGGGGGTAGGGGCTATGGCTACACCTTC
TRBJ2-6,TRBV28,-,-,CASSFEGFGANVLTF,TGTGCCAGCAGTTTTGAGGGTTTTGGGGCCAACGTCCTGACTTTC
TRBJ1-1,TRBV20-1,-,many,CSATTGANTEAFF,TGCAGTGCTACGACAGGCGCCAACACTGAAGCTTTCTTT
TRBJ2-1,TRBV6-5,-,many,CASSSPGATHTIYNEQFF,TGTGCCAGCAGTTCACCTGGGGCAACCCATACAATCTACAATGAGCAGTTCTTC
TRBJ1-1,TRBV7-9,-,many,CASSLAMAGPMNTEAFF,TGTGCCAGCAGCTTAGCGATGGCAGGACCCATGAACACTGAAGCTTTCTTT
TRBJ2-7,TRBV20-1,-,many,CSARARVISYEQYF,TGCAGTGCTAGAGCCAGGGTCATCTCCTACGAGCAGTACTTC
TRBJ2-7,TRBV9,-,many,CASSARGSSYEQYF,TGTGCCAGCAGCGCCCGAGGGAGCTCCTACGAGCAGTACTTC
TRBJ1-1,TRBV9,-,many,CASSGRSTEAFF,TGTGCCAGCAGCGGGCGGAGCACTGAAGCTTTCTTT
TRBJ2-5,TRBV3-1,TRBD1,many,CASSLWTGRETQYF,TGTGCCAGCAGCCTTTGGACAGGGAGAGAGACCCAGTACTTC
TRBJ2-4,TRBV7-2,-,many,CASSLPGVGKNIQYF,TGTGCCAGCAGCTTACCAGGGGTGGGGAAAAACATTCAGTACTTC
TRBJ2-2,TRBV28,TRBD1,many,CASSSPGQGTGELFF,TGTGCCAGCAGCTCCCCGGGACAGGGAACCGGGGAGCTGTTTTTT
TRBJ2-7,TRBV20-1,-,many,CSAPGPLRSSYEQYF,TGCAGTGCTCCGGGCCCACTTCGGAGCTCCTACGAGCAGTACTTC
TRBJ2-7,TRBV11-1,TRBD2,many,CASSLLASGNYEQYF,TGTGCCAGCAGCTTACTTGCTAGCGGGAACTACGAGCAGTACTTC
TRBJ2-5,TRBV2,TRBD1,few,CASSLRDREVTQYF,TGTGCCAGCAGTCTCCGGGACAGGGAGGTGACCCAGTACTTC
TRBJ2-5,TRBV20-1,TRBD2,many,CSAHTSGRVQETQYF,TGCAGTGCTCATACTAGCGGGAGGGTCCAAGAGACCCAGTACTTC
TRBJ1-6,TRBV7-2,-,-,CASSLSTGMGRSYNSPLHF,TGTGCCAGCAGCTTATCGACTGGGATGGGCAGGTCCTATAATTCACCCCTCCACTTT
TRBJ2-1,TRBV10-1,TRBD2,-,CASSEGSGRAQGYNEQFF,TGCGCCAGCAGTGAAGGTAGCGGGAGGGCCCAAGGATACAATGAGCAGTTCTTC
TRBJ1-2,TRBV19,-,many,CASSFVSARNYGYTF,TGTGCCAGTAGTTTCGTGTCAGCTCGTAACTATGGCTACACCTTC
TRBJ1-1,TRBV10-2,-,many,CASSERVVKNTEAFF,TGCGCCAGCAGTGAAAGGGTGGTGAAGAACACTGAAGCTTTCTTT
TRBJ2-7,TRBV10-3,TRBD2,many,CAISGVAGGYEQYF,TGTGCCATCAGTGGGGTAGCGGGAGGGTATGAGCAGTACTTC
TRBJ1-1,TRBV12-3/TRBV12-4,TRBD1,many,CASSLEQGGTEAFF,TGTGCCAGCAGTTTAGAGCAGGGGGGGACTGAAGCTTTCTTT
TRBJ2-6,TRBV10-3,TRBD1,many,CAISMDRGGASGANVLTF,TGTGCCATCAGTATGGACAGGGGGGGAGCCTCTGGGGCCAACGTCCTGACTTTC
TRBJ1-5,TRBV7-9,-,many,CASSLGANSNQPQHF,TGTGCCAGCAGCTTAGGGGCTAATAGCAATCAGCCCCAGCATTTT
TRBJ2-2,TRBV28,TRBD2,many,CASSSHWREANTGELFF,TGTGCCAGCAGTTCCCATTGGCGGGAGGCGAACACCGGGGAGCTGTTTTTT
TRBJ1-6,TRBV7-9,-,many,CASSRGGPSYNSPLHF,TGTGCCAGCAGCAGAGGAGGGCCCTCCTATAATTCACCCCTCCACTTT